Each of the 9 T cell receptor beta chains below was sequenced from the same sample in a study of shared clonotypes between healthy human individuals. TCRdb keeps only in-frame clones here, not all; method: immunoSEQ multiplex PCR. The sample has 1.5 million to 2.5 million clones; approximately 94% are singletons. CD45RO-negative CD8 cells positively selected for CCR7 made up the naive population, which excluded terminally differentiated effector memory CD45RA+ cells. The sequencing sample was made of naive CD8+ T cells sorted from blood. All receptors come from a man aged 18-30 years in good health.

V usage is TRBV27 and J usage is TRBJ2-1; perhaps TRBD2 as D (6 bases). This CDR3 is built from 16 residues. Trimming took 5 bases from V and 1 from J, leaving 15 bases between them. Germline V gene lookup returns CDR1 MNHEY and CDR2 SMNVEV (reference sequence). CDR3 sequence reads: CASSPLGGRSYNEQFF. The CDR3 bases are TGTGCCAGCAGTCCCCTAGGAGGGCGGTCCTACAATGAGCAGTTCTTC.

The CDR3 protein is CASSDWDSYEQYF. For the CDR3, the DNA is TGTGCCAGCAGTGACTGGGACTCCTACGAGCAGTACTTC. This chain joins TRBV6-1 and TRBJ2-7, with D unresolved. The germline V gene encodes CDR1 MNHNS and CDR2 SASEGT. With 3 bases removed from V and 0 bases from J, the gap between germline ends came to 6 bases. The CDR3 length is 13 residues.

This clone was seen just once. CDR3 region: CASSDRGQLNTEAFF. CDR3 DNA: TGTGCCAGCAGTGACCGAGGACAGCTGAACACTGAAGCTTTCTTT. This chain links TRBV6-1 with TRBJ1-1; possibly TRBD1 for D (6 bases). Trimming removed 3 bases at V and 0 bases at J, with 11 bases between. CDR3 length equals 15 residues. The germline CDR1 and CDR2 sequences are MNHNS and SASEGT.

This sequence joins TRBV29-1 and TRBJ1-2; 7 bases line up with TRBD1. The trim removed 1 base at V and 8 bases at J, leaving 10 bases unmatched. CDR1 and CDR2 (germline): SQVTM, ANQGSEA. The CDR3 runs to 14 residues. The CDR3 spells CSVEGDRAEFGYTF. CDR3 DNA: TGCAGCGTTGAAGGAGACAGGGCAGAGTTCGGCTACACCTTC.

The rearrangement uses TRBV30 and TRBJ1-5; TRBD1 might be the D (5 bases). Trimming left V 3 bases short and J 2 bases short, with 11 bases between. The CDR3 covers 14 residues. Looked up from germline, CDR1 is GTSNPN and CDR2 is SVGIG (reference sequence). The CDR3 coding sequence is TGTGCCTGGAGCCCCGGAGGGGGCAATCAGCCCCAGCATTTT. Amino acid sequence: CAWSPGGGNQPQHF.

The V and J genes are TRBV18 and TRBJ2-2, with 8 bases matching TRBD2. CDR1 is KGHSH and CDR2 is LQKENI in the germline V gene. V gave up 2 bases and J gave up 4 bases; unmatched junction bases: 6. This CDR3 has 16 residues. CDR3 bases: TGTGCCAGCTCACCAATTGGTAGCGGGGCCACCGGGGAGCTGTTTTTT. This encodes CASSPIGSGATGELFF.

Here the CDR3 reads CAISPGSSYNEQFF. CDR3 DNA sequence: TGTGCCATCAGTCCGGGAAGCTCCTACAATGAGCAGTTCTTC. The chain uses TRBV10-3 and TRBJ2-1; D is possibly TRBD2 (5 bases). Germline loops: CDR1 ENHRY, CDR2 SYGVKD. The CDR3 runs to 14 residues. V was trimmed by 5 bases and J by 0 bases, leaving 8 bases between them.

This chain links TRBV5-4 with TRBJ2-7, with 9 bases aligning to TRBD2. The CDR3 contains 14 residues. Germline loops: CDR1 SGHNT, CDR2 YYREEE (reference sequence). V shed 6 bases, J shed 5 bases, and the junction held 9 bases outside the gene matches. This CDR3 reads CASKISGSTHEQYF. CDR3 sequence (DNA): TGTGCCAGCAAAATTAGCGGGAGCACCCACGAGCAGTACTTC.

The rearrangement links TRBV20-1 to TRBJ1-2, with a possible D match to TRBD1 (5 bases). The V end was cut by 6 bases, the J end by 8 bases, with 13 bases between. The CDR3 covers 11 residues. CDR1 is DFQATT and CDR2 is SNEGSKA in the germline V gene (reference sequence). This CDR3 reads CSALGGDGYTF. CDR3 in DNA: TGCAGTGCCCTTGGGGGTGACGGCTACACCTTC.